The 30 T cell receptor beta chains reported below all come from one sample, sequenced in a study of blood T cell repertoires in COVID-19. The table came from immunoSEQ multiplex PCR; TCRdb's copy has only in-frame clones and leaves some out. The sample includes under 100,000 clones, about nine tenths of them seen just once. What was sequenced was peripheral blood. All receptors derive from a woman in her 70s with acute or convalescent COVID-19.

J is TRBJ2-7 and V is TRBV2, with 12 nucleotides matching TRBD2. This CDR3 contains 15 residues. The ends lost 3 bases at V and 7 bases at J; junction bases unmatched: 7. The germline V gene encodes CDR1 SNHLY and CDR2 FYNNEI. The CDR3 DNA is TGTGCCAGCAGTGATGCACTAGCGGGAGGTAGGGAGCAGTACTTC. Translated, it gives CASSDALAGGREQYF.

This clone was picked up one time. The chain employs TRBV2 and TRBJ1-5, with TRBD1 matching over 9 bases. There are 14 residues in the CDR3. With 7 bases clipped from V and 5 bases from J, the junction kept 6 bases outside the gene matches. Looked up from germline, CDR1 is SNHLY and CDR2 is FYNNEI. This CDR3 is CASTGQGKDQPQHF. The CDR3 region has the DNA TGTGCCAGCACTGGACAGGGGAAGGATCAGCCCCAGCATTTT. Using reference TRBV2 and TRBJ1-5 for the parts outside the CDR3, the full variable domain is EPEVTQTPSHQVTQMGQEVILRCVPISNHLYFYWYRQILGQKVEFLVSFYNNEISEKSEIFDDQFSVERPDGSNFTLKIRSTKLEDSAMYFCASTGQGKDQPQHFGDGTRLSIL.

The genes are TRBV14 and TRBJ2-2, with no clear D. Germline CDR1 is SGHDN and CDR2 is FVKESK. V dropped 1 base and J dropped 1 base, with 10 bases sitting between them. The CDR3 length is 16 residues. For the CDR3, the DNA is TGTGCCAGCAGCCAAGTAGCTACGGTGAACACCGGGGAGCTGTTTTTT. Translating it yields CASSQVATVNTGELFF.

In its sample, this clone was seen once. V is TRBV4-2 and J is TRBJ2-1; D is undetermined. Trimming cost V 4 bases and J 2 bases, with 18 bases left between them. The CDR3 loop spans 17 amino acids. Germline CDR1 is LGHNA and CDR2 is YNFKEQ. CDR3 loop: CASSPDASGGTYNEQFF. The CDR3 DNA reads TGTGCCAGCAGCCCTGACGCTTCCGGCGGAACCTACAATGAGCAGTTCTTC.

V gene TRBV15 combines with J gene TRBJ2-1; weak D call: TRBD2 (6 bases). The length of the CDR3 is 15 residues. Germline CDR1 reads LNHNV; CDR2 reads YYDKDF (reference sequence). V lost 3 bases and J 5 bases, leaving 14 bases between the germline ends. Written as DNA, the CDR3 is TGTGCCACCAGCAGGACTAGAAGGGACGACAATGAGCAGTTCTTC. Translated: CATSRTRRDDNEQFF. Together with reference TRBV15 and TRBJ2-1, the CDR3 gives the full variable domain: DAMVIQNPRYQVTQFGKPVTLSCSQTLNHNVMYWYQQKSSQAPKLLFHYYDKDFNNEADTPDNFQSRRPNTSFCFLDIRSPGLGDTAMYLCATSRTRRDDNEQFFGPGTRLTVL.

The chain couples TRBV6-5 to TRBJ1-1; TRBD1 agrees at 8 bases. V shed 4 bases and J 0 bases; nucleotides not matched to a gene: 4. The CDR3 has 15 residues. Looked up from germline, CDR1 is MNHEY and CDR2 is SVGAGI. The CDR3 is CASSFSGGMNTEAFF. Here the CDR3 DNA reads TGTGCCAGCAGTTTTTCAGGGGGCATGAACACTGAAGCTTTCTTT.

This chain connects TRBV18 to TRBJ1-1; the match to TRBD1 covers 12 bases. The CDR3 is 14 residues long. The germline V gene has CDR1 KGHSH and CDR2 LQKENI. V lost 6 bases to trimming and J lost 5 bases; unmatched junction nucleotides: 4. The CDR3 here is CASSPGQGATEAFF. The CDR3 nucleotides read TGTGCCAGCTCGCCGGGACAGGGGGCTACTGAAGCTTTCTTT.

This clone is a singleton in its sample. The chain recombines TRBV2 with TRBJ1-5; possible D gene TRBD1, 6 bases. Germline-derived CDR1 and CDR2 are SNHLY and FYNNEI. The CDR3 runs to 15 residues. Trimming removed 6 bases from V and 7 bases from J, with 19 bases in between. This CDR3 is CASSLEGFRGQPQHF. CDR3 coding DNA: TGTGCCAGCAGCCTCGAGGGTTTCAGGGGACAGCCCCAGCATTTT.

This chain connects TRBV12-1 to TRBJ2-7; no DNA check was done on the table's D call, TRBD1. TRBV12-1 is a listed pseudogene. The CDR3 length is 14 residues. The CDR3 spells CASSCRDSSYEQYV. DNA for the CDR3: TGTGCCAGCAGCTGCCGGGACAGTTCCTACGAGCAGTACGTC.

This clone was counted once. V usage is TRBV11-2 and J usage is TRBJ1-4; 10 bases align to TRBD1. Unmatched junction bases numbered 4, after V lost 5 bases and J lost 7 bases. The CDR3 consists of 14 residues. CDR1 SGHAT and CDR2 FQNNGV come from the germline V gene. The CDR3 coding sequence is TGTGCCAGCAGCGACTGGGACAGGGGTGAAAAACTGTTTTTT. Its protein product is CASSDWDRGEKLFF.

The rearrangement joins TRBV6-2 or TRBV6-3 to TRBJ1-3; maybe TRBD1 (5 bases). The CDR3 is 14 residues long. Germline V gene sequence: CDR1 MNHEY, CDR2 SVGEGT. Deletions cut 5 bases from V and 0 bases from J, with 8 bases between. The CDR3 here is CASSLGHSGNTIYF. The CDR3 region has the DNA TGTGCCAGCAGTCTCGGACACTCTGGAAACACCATATATTTT.

CDR3 residues: CASSFRTSGVMETQYF. The CDR3 DNA reads TGTGCCAGCAGCTTTCGGACTAGCGGGGTTATGGAGACCCAGTACTTC. The chain combines TRBV7-9 with TRBJ2-5; 12 bases match TRBD2. The CDR3 has 16 amino acids. In germline, CDR1 is SEHNR, CDR2 FQNEAQ (reference sequence). J was trimmed by 5 bases and V by 3 bases; bases with no gene match: 7. Supplemented by reference TRBV7-9 and TRBJ2-5, the full variable domain reads DTGVSQNPRHKITKRGQNVTFRCDPISEHNRLYWYRQTLGQGPEFLTYFQNEAQLEKSRLLSDRFSAERPKGSFSTLEIQRTEQGDSAMYLCASSFRTSGVMETQYFGPGTRLLVL.

There are a few counts of this clone. The chain has TRBV6-5 and TRBJ2-7, with a weak D call TRBD2 (6 bases). V was cut by 0 bases and J by 3 bases, with 15 bases left in between. Germline-derived CDR1 and CDR2 are MNHEY and SVGAGI. The CDR3 runs to 16 residues. The CDR3 region is CASSYSGGTLHYEQYF. The CDR3, as DNA: TGTGCCAGCAGTTACTCGGGGGGTACCTTGCACTACGAGCAGTACTTC.

This sequence joins TRBV6-6 and TRBJ1-2; possible D gene TRBD1, 6 bases. This CDR3 has 14 amino acids. Trimming cost V 2 bases and J 7 bases, with 14 bases left between them. Germline V gives CDR1 MNHNY, CDR2 SVGAGI (reference sequence). CDR3 sequence: CASSYAGAEAGYTF. The CDR3 nucleotides are TGTGCCAGCAGTTACGCAGGGGCGGAGGCTGGCTACACCTTC.

This clone was observed a few times. The CDR3 bases are TGCGCCAGCAGTGAGTCGATAAGTCGAGACAGGGGCTACCGGGATCAGCCCCAGCATTTT. This codes for CASSESISRDRGYRDQPQHF. V gene TRBV10-1 combines with J gene TRBJ1-5; TRBD1 matches at 8 bases. This CDR3 has 20 amino acids. Germline-derived CDR1 and CDR2 are WNHNN and SYGVQD (reference sequence). The ends lost 0 bases at V and 5 bases at J; junction bases unmatched: 18.

This chain connects TRBV3-1 (or the pseudogene TRBV3-2) to TRBJ2-3; a weak D match, TRBD1 (6 bases). Trimming took 4 bases from V and 6 from J, leaving 11 bases between them. The germline V gene has CDR1 LGHDT and CDR2 YNNKEL (reference sequence). The CDR3 spans 13 residues. The CDR3 DNA follows: TGTGCCAGCAGCCGCCCAGGGGTGGATACGCAGTATTTT. This gives the protein CASSRPGVDTQYF.

V is TRBV7-9 and J is TRBJ2-3, with TRBD1 identical over 8 bases. The junction had 12 bases not matched to a gene; V was cut back by 5 bases and J by 2 bases. Per germline, CDR1 SEHNR and CDR2 FQNEAQ (reference sequence). The CDR3 extends over 17 amino acids. CDR3 protein: CASSQQGAGSYTDTQYF. CDR3 nucleotides: TGTGCCAGCAGCCAGCAGGGGGCGGGGAGTTACACAGATACGCAGTATTTT. Full variable domain (missing parts from reference TRBV7-9 and TRBJ2-3): DTGVSQNPRHKITKRGQNVTFRCDPISEHNRLYWYRQTLGQGPEFLTYFQNEAQLEKSRLLSDRFSAERPKGSFSTLEIQRTEQGDSAMYLCASSQQGAGSYTDTQYFGPGTRLTVL.

The table lists this clone with a count of one. The chain recombines TRBV4-1 with TRBJ1-5, with unresolved D. Germline loops: CDR1 MGHRA, CDR2 YSYEKL. Between the trimmed V and J ends, which lost 4 bases and 2 bases, there was a span of 24 bases. The CDR3 runs to 19 residues. The CDR3 DNA sequence: TGCGCCAGCAGCCCGGGTCGCGGTGGGCGTAATAGCGGCAATCAGCCCCAGCATTTT. Translated, it gives CASSPGRGGRNSGNQPQHF.

This sequence joins TRBV30 and TRBJ1-3; unclear D gene. Germline V CDR1 and CDR2: GTSNPN, SVGIG (reference sequence). The ends were cut back, 0 bases at V and 2 bases at J, with 11 bases in the middle. The CDR3 consists of 15 residues. The CDR3 bases are TGTGCCTGGAGTGTACCGGGTGTTCCTGGAAACACCATATATTTT. Translation gives CAWSVPGVPGNTIYF.

This clone was detected only a few times. V gene TRBV7-9 combines with J gene TRBJ2-2, with 9 bases identical to TRBD1. CDR1 and CDR2 from the germline V gene are SEHNR and FQNEAQ (reference sequence). This CDR3 has 15 amino acids. The trim removed 6 bases at V and 5 bases at J, leaving 7 bases unmatched. The CDR3 bases are TGTGCCAGCAGTTCAAACAGGGGGCGGACCGGGGAGCTGTTTTTT. Protein: CASSSNRGRTGELFF.

This clone has a single count. The chain links TRBV5-1 to TRBJ1-3, with a tentative D call TRBD1 (6 bases). Germline CDR1 and CDR2: SGHRS and YFSETQ. The CDR3 is 15 residues long. The V end lost 0 bases, the J end lost 1 base, and 8 bases lay between the germline ends. The CDR3 DNA is TGCGCCAGCAGCTTGGGGGGGCAGTCTGGAAACACCATATATTTT. Protein product: CASSLGGQSGNTIYF.

The V call is TRBV18, the J call TRBJ1-3, with D possibly TRBD1 on 6 matching bases. The CDR3 loop spans 16 amino acids. The V end was cut by 3 bases, the J end by 0 bases, with 12 bases between. Germline-derived CDR1 and CDR2 are KGHSH and LQKENI. CDR3 region: CASSPAGQTSGNTIYF. The CDR3 nucleotides are TGTGCCAGCTCACCTGCCGGACAGACCTCTGGAAACACCATATATTTT.

The chain couples TRBV10-2 to TRBJ2-5; 10 bases align to TRBD1. CDR1 is WSHSY and CDR2 is SAAADI in the germline V gene. The CDR3 sequence is 15 residues long. V shed 3 bases and J 4 bases; nucleotides not matched to a gene: 5. The CDR3 DNA follows: TGCGCCAGCAGTGATAGGACAGGGGGAGGAGAGACCCAGTACTTC. Its protein product is CASSDRTGGGETQYF.

Comments on this clone: The junction departs from germline at one end; a sequencing error may be responsible. The chain has TRBV2 and TRBJ1-3; possibly TRBD1 for D (5 bases). Germline V gene data show CDR1 as SNHLY and CDR2 as FYNNEI. The CDR3 covers 12 residues. The CDR3 is CASSEERSGLRF. Here the CDR3 DNA reads TGTGCCAGCAGTGAAGAACGTTCAGGGTTGAGGTTT.

The chain couples TRBV19 to TRBJ2-3; D possibly corresponds to TRBD2 (6 bases). V shed 4 bases and J shed 6 bases, with 20 bases lying between them. The CDR3 contains 16 residues. In germline, CDR1 is LNHDA, CDR2 SQIVND (reference sequence). The CDR3 here is CASSSLSGEIWDTQYF. CDR3 bases: TGTGCCAGTAGTAGCCTTTCGGGAGAGATCTGGGATACGCAGTATTTT.

The chain has TRBV10-3 and TRBJ2-1; possibly TRBD1 for D (5 bases). V was clipped by 4 bases and J by 8 bases, with 6 bases between them. Germline CDR1 is ENHRY and CDR2 is SYGVKD. This CDR3 spans 11 amino acids. CDR3 sequence reads: CAISAGYEQFF. The CDR3, as DNA: TGTGCCATCAGTGCAGGGTATGAGCAGTTCTTC.

The V gene is TRBV28, the J gene TRBJ1-1, with no clear D. The CDR3 runs 13 residues. The V gene lost 2 bases and the J gene lost 0 bases, with 4 bases spanning the gap. Germline loops: CDR1 MDHEN, CDR2 SYDVKM. In DNA, the CDR3 is TGTGCCAGCAGTTTACACATGAACACTGAAGCTTTCTTT. Protein product: CASSLHMNTEAFF.

This clone appeared a few times. The same CDR3 is also encoded by other DNA sequences in this sample. V usage is TRBV19 and J usage is TRBJ1-5; D is unclear. The CDR3 covers 15 residues. From germline, CDR1 is LNHDA and CDR2 SQIVND (reference sequence). V gave up 0 bases and J gave up 2 bases, with 8 bases separating them. CDR3 bases: TGTGCCAGTAGTATAGACAGAGGTGGCAATCAGCCCCAGCATTTT. Its translation is CASSIDRGGNQPQHF.

This sequence joins TRBV15 and TRBJ2-2, with D tentatively TRBD1 (6 bases). Germline V gene lookup returns CDR1 LNHNV and CDR2 YYDKDF (reference sequence). This CDR3 is 15 amino acids long. The V end was cut by 1 base, the J end by 5 bases, with 11 bases between. CDR3 residues: CATSRGQEATGELFF. The CDR3 nucleotides read TGTGCCACCAGCAGAGGACAGGAAGCAACCGGGGAGCTGTTTTTT.

This clone was detected only once. The V and J genes are TRBV5-4 and TRBJ1-1, with D maybe TRBD1 (5 bases). The CDR3 covers 14 residues. Germline assignment: CDR1 SGHNT and CDR2 YYREEE (reference sequence). V was trimmed by 1 base and J by 7 bases, leaving 14 bases between them. For the CDR3, the DNA is TGTGCCAGCAGCTTGTTGGACACCACCATTGAAGCTTTCTTT. Its protein product is CASSLLDTTIEAFF.